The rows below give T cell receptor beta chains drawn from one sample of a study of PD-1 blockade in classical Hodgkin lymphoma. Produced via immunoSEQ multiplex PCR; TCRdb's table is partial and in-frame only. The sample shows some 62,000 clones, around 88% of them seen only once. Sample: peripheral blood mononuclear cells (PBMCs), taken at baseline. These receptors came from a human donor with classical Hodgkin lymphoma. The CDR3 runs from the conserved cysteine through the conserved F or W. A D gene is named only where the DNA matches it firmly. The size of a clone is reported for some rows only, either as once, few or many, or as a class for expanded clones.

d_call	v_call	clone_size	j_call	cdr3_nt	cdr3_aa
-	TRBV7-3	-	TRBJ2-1	TGTGCCAGCAGCTTAACCGGGCATGAGCAGTTCTTC	CASSLTGHEQFF
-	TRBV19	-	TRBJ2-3	TGTGCCAGTAGTAGTTTTGGACAGTCTAGCACAGATACGCAGTATTTT	CASSSFGQSSTDTQYF
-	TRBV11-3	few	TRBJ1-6	TGTGCCAGCAGCTCCCAGTGGAATTCACCCCTCCACTTT	CASSSQWNSPLHF
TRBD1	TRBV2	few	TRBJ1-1	TGTGCCAGCAGTGACTCACAGGGGGCGGGCACTGAAGCTTTCTTT	CASSDSQGAGTEAFF
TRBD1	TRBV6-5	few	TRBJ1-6	TGTGCCAGCAGTGGAGACAGGGAGAATTCACCCCTCCACTTT	CASSGDRENSPLHF
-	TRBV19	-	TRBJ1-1	TGTGCCAGTAGTATTATTGGGGGTACTGAAGCTTTCTTT	CASSIIGGTEAFF
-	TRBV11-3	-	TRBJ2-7	TGTGCCAGCAGCTTATATGGCAGTTCAAGGGGCGAGCAGTACTTC	CASSLYGSSRGEQYF
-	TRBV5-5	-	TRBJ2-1	TGTGCCAGCAGCGCCGATCCAGGGTTATACAATGAGCAGTTCTTC	CASSADPGLYNEQFF
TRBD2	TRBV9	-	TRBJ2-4	TGTGCCAGCAGCCCATCCGGCGGGGGGGCCAAAAACATTCAGTACTTC	CASSPSGGGAKNIQYF
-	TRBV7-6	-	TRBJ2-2	TGTGCCAGCAGCTTTACGGGGGCCGACACCGGGGAGCTGTTTTTT	CASSFTGADTGELFF
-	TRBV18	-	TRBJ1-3	TGTGCCAGCTCACCTCCCGGACGGAGCTCTGGAAACACCATATATTTT	CASSPPGRSSGNTIYF
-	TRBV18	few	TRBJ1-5	TGTGCCAGCTCACCACGTCAGGACTATAGCAATCAGCCCCAGCATTTT	CASSPRQDYSNQPQHF
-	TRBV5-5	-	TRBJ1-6	TGTGCCAGCACGACCGACAGGCCGGCCGCTAATTCACCCCTCCACTTT	CASTTDRPAANSPLHF
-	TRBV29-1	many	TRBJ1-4	TGCAGCGTCTCCCCAACAGGTGCAACTAATGAAAAACTGTTTTTT	CSVSPTGATNEKLFF
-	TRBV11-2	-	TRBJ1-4	TGTGCCAGCAGCCCATACCTGGGAACTAATGAAAAACTGTTTTTT	CASSPYLGTNEKLFF
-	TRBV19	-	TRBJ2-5	TGTGCCAGTAGTTCCGTCGGTCTAACCCGGGAGACCCAGTACTTC	CASSSVGLTRETQYF
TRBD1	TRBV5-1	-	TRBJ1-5	TGCGCCAGCAGCCCGACAGGGGACGGCAATCAGCCCCAGCATTTT	CASSPTGDGNQPQHF
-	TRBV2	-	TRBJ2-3	TGTGCCAGCAGATTGGGCTCCACAGGCACAGATACGCAGTATTTT	CASRLGSTGTDTQYF
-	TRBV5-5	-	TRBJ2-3	TGTGCCAGCAGCTTGTTTTGGGTGGTGGTCTCAGGTACGCAGTATTTT	CASSLFWVVVSGTQYF
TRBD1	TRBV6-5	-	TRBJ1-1	TGTGCCAGCCTCACCGACAGGGTAGGAGGTGAAGCTTTCTTT	CASLTDRVGGEAFF
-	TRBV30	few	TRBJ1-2	TGTGCCTGGAGTGTACAAAAGCCGGAGGGTGGCTACACCTTC	CAWSVQKPEGGYTF
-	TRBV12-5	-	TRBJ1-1	TGTGCTAGTGGTTCATCGACAGGTTTGAACACTGAAGCTTTCTTT	CASGSSTGLNTEAFF
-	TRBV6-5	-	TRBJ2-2	TGTGCCAGCACTCGTATCTCGAACACCGGGGAGCTGTTTTTT	CASTRISNTGELFF
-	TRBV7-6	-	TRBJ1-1	TGTGCCAGCAGCTTAGGGACAGTCTTGAACACTGAAGCTTTCTTT	CASSLGTVLNTEAFF
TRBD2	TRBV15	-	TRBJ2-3	TGTGCCACCAGCCTAAAATGCCAGCGGGGGAGCACAGATACGCAGTATTTT	CATSLKCQRGSTDTQYF
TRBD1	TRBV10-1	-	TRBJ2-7	TGCGCCAGCAGTGATGGGGACAGGGGCAACGAGCAGTACTTC	CASSDGDRGNEQYF
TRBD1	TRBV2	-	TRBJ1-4	TGTGCCAGCAGTGCCGGGACAGGGAGGGCTAATGAAAAACTGTTTTTT	CASSAGTGRANEKLFF
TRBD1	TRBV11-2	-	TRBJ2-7	TGTGCCAGCAGCTTCGGGACAGATTCCTACGAGCAGTACTTC	CASSFGTDSYEQYF
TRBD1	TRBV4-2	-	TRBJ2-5	TGTGCCAGCAGCCAAGTGGGACAGGGTTTGGAAGAGACCCAGTACTTC	CASSQVGQGLEETQYF
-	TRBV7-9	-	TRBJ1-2	TGTGCCAGCAGCGCTATACCGATGGGGAATGGCTACACCTTC	CASSAIPMGNGYTF
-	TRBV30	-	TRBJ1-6	TGTGCCTGGACTTATTTCGGGGGCTCCTATAATTCACCCCTCCACTTT	CAWTYFGGSYNSPLHF
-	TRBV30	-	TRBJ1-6	TGTGCCTGGAGCCCCCGGGCGGGGGCAGGGAATTCACCCCTCCACTTT	CAWSPRAGAGNSPLHF
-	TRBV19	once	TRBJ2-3	TGTGCCAGTAGTTTCACTAGCCCAGGCACAGATACGCAGTATTTT	CASSFTSPGTDTQYF
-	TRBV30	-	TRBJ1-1	TGTGCCTGGAGTAGGGCGAACACTGAAGCTTTCTTT	CAWSRANTEAFF
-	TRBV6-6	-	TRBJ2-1	TGTGCCAGCAGATCCTCAAGCCGGGACGAGCAGTTCTTC	CASRSSSRDEQFF
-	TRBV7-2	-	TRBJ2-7	TGTGCCAGCAGCTTAGATGGTAGGTTGTTCCACGAGCAGTACTTC	CASSLDGRLFHEQYF
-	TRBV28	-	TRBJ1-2	TGTGCCAGCAGTTGGGGAAACTATGGCTACACCTTC	CASSWGNYGYTF
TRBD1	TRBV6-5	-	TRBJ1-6	TGTGCCAGCAGTTCTCAGGGGGGAGATTCACCCCTCCACTTT	CASSSQGGDSPLHF
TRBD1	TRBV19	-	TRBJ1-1	TGTGCCACCTCGACAGGGTCGGGCACTGAAGCTTTCTTT	CATSTGSGTEAFF
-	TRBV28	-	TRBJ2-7	TGTGCCAGCCGAGCGGTTAAGTACGAGCAGTACTTC	CASRAVKYEQYF
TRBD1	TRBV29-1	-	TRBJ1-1	TGCAGCGTCGTCGCAGGACAGGGGGCTTTGGCTTTCTTT	CSVVAGQGALAFF
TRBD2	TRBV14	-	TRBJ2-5	TGTGCCAGCAGCCAGAGCGGGGGGGTATCCCGGGACTTC	CASSQSGGVSRDF
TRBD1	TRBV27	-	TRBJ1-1	TGTGCCAGCAGTTCCTTCGACAGGGCGGCCACTGAAGCTTTCTTT	CASSSFDRAATEAFF
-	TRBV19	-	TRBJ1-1	TGTGCCAGTAGTATGCTCCAGGGCGTGGGAGCGAACACTGAAGCTTTCTTT	CASSMLQGVGANTEAFF
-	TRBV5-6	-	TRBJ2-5	TGTGCCAGCAGCACGAACGGCCAGACCCAGTACTTC	CASSTNGQTQYF
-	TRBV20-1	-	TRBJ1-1	TGCAGTGCTAGTAGCCCAGAGAGAGCTTTCTTT	CSASSPERAFF
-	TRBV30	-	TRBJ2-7	TGTGCCTGGGGGGGGTACGAGCAGTACTTC	CAWGGYEQYF
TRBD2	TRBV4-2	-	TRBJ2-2	TGTGCCAGCAGCCAAAGTAGCGGGGTCCGGGAGCTGTTTTTT	CASSQSSGVRELFF
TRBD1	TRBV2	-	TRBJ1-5	TGTGCCAGCAGCTTCGGCGGGACAGTTAGCAATCAGCCCCAGCATTTT	CASSFGGTVSNQPQHF
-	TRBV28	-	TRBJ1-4	TGTGCCAGCAGTTGGGTCTTGAATGAAAAACTGTTTTTT	CASSWVLNEKLFF
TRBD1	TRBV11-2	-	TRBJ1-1	TGTGCCAGCAGCCAACAGGGGGACACTGAAGCTTTCTTT	CASSQQGDTEAFF